Sequencing of this T cell receptor beta chain was carried out in a study of a mutant IDH1 vaccine in newly diagnosed glioma. Study at large: Beginning 4-6 weeks after radiotherapy alone, or with temozolomide cycles, vaccination took place. Findings and caveats of the study: Vaccine-induced responses were seen in about 93% of patients, spanning several MHC alleles.

The germline gives CDR1 MNHNS, CDR2 SASEGT. V lost 6 bases to trimming and J lost 4 bases, with 11 bases between them. The CDR3 loop spans 13 amino acids. Concerning this clone itself: The antigen is unknown.

Generated by immunoSEQ multiplex PCR, the TCRdb table keeps only in-frame clones and is missing some. Here the sample spans roughly 70,000 clones, 84% being singletons. Stated time point: week 23, last vaccination. With topical imiquimod, each dose of the vaccine consisted of 300 ug of mutant IDH1 20-mer peptide. This clonotype originated in a man aged 18-30 years with glioma. The material was PBMCs, obtained from a glioma patient whose treatment included an IDH1 peptide vaccine. V and J are TRBV6-1 and TRBJ2-3; D is unclear. CDR3 in amino acids: CASSIRRADTQYF. Written as DNA, the CDR3 is TGTGCCAGCAGCATACGTCGTGCAGATACGCAGTATTTT.